One and the same sample provided the 26 T cell receptor beta chains below, sequenced in a study of blood T cell repertoires in COVID-19. The protocol was immunoSEQ multiplex PCR, while the TCRdb copy is restricted to in-frame clones and leaves out a portion. The sample holds some 150,000 clones, approximately 87% seen once. Sequencing input: PBMCs or T cells enriched from blood (not recorded which). These receptors were collected from a woman in her twenties or thirties with acute COVID-19.

CDR3 amino acids: CASSQELAEVYNEQFF. CDR3 DNA sequence: TGTGCCAGCAGCCAAGAACTAGCGGAGGTTTACAATGAGCAGTTCTTC. The rearrangement uses TRBV4-2 and TRBJ2-1, with TRBD2 matching 8 bases. CDR3 size: 16 residues. CDR1 is LGHNA, CDR2 YNFKEQ, per germline. With V trimmed by 0 bases and J by 4 bases, 5 bases remained unmatched.

The genes are TRBV15 and TRBJ1-2; D is possibly TRBD1 (6 bases). The CDR3 loop spans 15 amino acids. Deletions cut 2 bases from V and 4 bases from J, with 14 bases between. The germline gives CDR1 LNHNV, CDR2 YYDKDF (reference sequence). CDR3 bases: TGTGCCACCAGCAGATCCGGGACACCCTTCTATGGCTACACCTTC. This translates into CATSRSGTPFYGYTF. Full variable domain (outside the CDR3, taken from reference TRBV15 and TRBJ1-2): DAMVIQNPRYQVTQFGKPVTLSCSQTLNHNVMYWYQQKSSQAPKLLFHYYDKDFNNEADTPDNFQSRRPNTSFCFLDIRSPGLGDTAMYLCATSRSGTPFYGYTFGSGTRLTVV.

The chain employs TRBV28 and TRBJ1-1; D is uncertain. The germline gives CDR1 MDHEN, CDR2 SYDVKM. Trimming cost V 5 bases and J 1 base, with 8 bases left between them. The CDR3 extends over 13 amino acids. The CDR3 loop reads CASSPVRNTEAFF. DNA for the CDR3: TGTGCCAGCAGTCCGGTCCGGAACACTGAAGCTTTCTTT.

The chain employs TRBV6-2 or TRBV6-3 and TRBJ2-1, with D unclear. CDR3 length: 13 residues. V lost 4 bases, J lost 7 bases, and 11 bases lay in between. CDR1 MNHEY and CDR2 SVGEGT come from the germline V gene. CDR3 sequence: CASSFDVENEQFF. The CDR3 DNA sequence: TGTGCCAGCAGTTTTGATGTAGAAAATGAGCAGTTCTTC.

The chain employs TRBV7-9 and TRBJ1-6, with 8 bases that match TRBD1. With 3 bases clipped from V and 9 bases from J, the junction kept 4 bases outside the gene matches. This CDR3 spans 14 amino acids. In germline, CDR1 is SEHNR, CDR2 FQNEAQ (reference sequence). CDR3 protein: CASSFGQGGSPLHF. CDR3 DNA: TGTGCCAGCAGCTTTGGACAGGGAGGTTCACCCCTCCACTTT.

The genes are TRBV11-2 and TRBJ1-5; D is undetermined. V was shortened by 2 bases and J by 6 bases, with 11 bases between the two germline ends. The CDR3 has 14 amino acids. CDR1 SGHAT and CDR2 FQNNGV come from the germline V gene. CDR3 in amino acids: CASSLHREGQPQHF. The CDR3 nucleotides are TGTGCCAGCAGCTTACACCGGGAGGGTCAGCCCCAGCATTTT.

This rearrangement joins TRBV15 to TRBJ1-4; 7 bases fit TRBD1. CDR1 is LNHNV, CDR2 YYDKDF, per germline (reference sequence). CDR3 size: 16 residues. The J segment lost 0 bases and the V segment lost 1 base, leaving 2 bases of the junction unmatched. This chain's CDR3 is CATSRGTGATNEKLFF. CDR3 DNA: TGTGCCACCAGCAGAGGAACAGGGGCAACTAATGAAAAACTGTTTTTT.

This chain joins TRBV28 and TRBJ1-3; perhaps TRBD1 as D (6 bases). This CDR3 comprises 16 residues. V was clipped by 5 bases and J by 5 bases, with 19 bases between them. Germline V gives CDR1 MDHEN, CDR2 SYDVKM. CDR3 region: CASSTPRTASRNTIYF. CDR3 bases: TGTGCCAGCAGTACCCCCCGGACAGCTTCCAGAAACACCATATATTTT.

V is TRBV3-1 (or the pseudogene TRBV3-2) and J is TRBJ2-7; TRBD2 matches at 8 bases. This CDR3 region has 15 residues. Germline V gene sequence: CDR1 LGHDT, CDR2 YNNKEL (reference sequence). The V gene end was trimmed by 4 bases and the J gene end by 2 bases; junction bases not matched to a gene: 7. CDR3 nucleotide sequence: TGTGCCAGCAGCCGGAATAGCGGGGTCACCTACGAGCAGTACTTC. This translates into CASSRNSGVTYEQYF.

The chain has TRBV4-2 and TRBJ2-4; 14 nucleotides agree with TRBD2. CDR3 length: 20 amino acids. Germline CDR1 and CDR2: LGHNA and YNFKEQ. V shed 0 bases, J shed 2 bases, and the junction held 9 bases outside the gene matches. The CDR3 region is CASSQEGGTSGRGSKNIQYF. CDR3 bases: TGTGCCAGCAGCCAAGAGGGAGGGACTAGCGGGAGAGGGTCCAAAAACATTCAGTACTTC.

The chain employs TRBV28 and TRBJ2-3; D may be TRBD1 (5 bases). Germline CDR1 MDHEN, CDR2 SYDVKM. V was shortened by 3 bases and J by 5 bases, with 15 bases between the two germline ends. The CDR3 extends over 15 amino acids. The CDR3 region has the DNA TGTGCCAGCAGTTTCCGTAGGGGTTCAGTAGATACGCAGTATTTT. Translation: CASSFRRGSVDTQYF.

CDR3 in amino acids: CASSLVGQGVYYGYTF. As DNA, the CDR3 is TGTGCCAGCAGCTTAGTAGGACAGGGGGTGTATTATGGCTACACCTTC. The V call is TRBV7-2, the J call TRBJ1-2, with 10 bases matching TRBD1. Germline CDR1 is SGHTA and CDR2 is FQGNSA. This CDR3 region has 16 residues. V trimming: 1 base; J trimming: 5 bases; junction bases outside the gene matches: 7. Drawing the rest from reference TRBV7-2 and TRBJ1-2, the complete variable domain is GAGVSQSPSNKVTEKGKDVELRCDPISGHTALYWYRQSLGQGLEFLIYFQGNSAPDKSGLPSDRFSAERTGGSVSTLTIQRTQQEDSAVYLCASSLVGQGVYYGYTFGSGTRLTVV.

This chain links TRBV4-2 with TRBJ1-6, with 9 bases that match TRBD1. V trimming: 0 bases; J trimming: 7 bases; junction bases outside the gene matches: 7. The germline V gene has CDR1 LGHNA and CDR2 YNFKEQ. The CDR3 contains 17 residues. In nucleotides, the CDR3 is TGTGCCAGCAGCCAAGATATGACAGGGGGTATCAATTCACCCCTCCACTTT. This gives the protein CASSQDMTGGINSPLHF.

The chain uses TRBV30 and TRBJ1-2; D gene ambiguous. Germline V CDR1 and CDR2: GTSNPN, SVGIG (reference sequence). Trimming stripped 0 bases from V and 8 bases from J, with 13 bases between. The CDR3 spans 13 residues. For the CDR3, the DNA is TGTGCCTGGAGTGTACAATTGTTGCGGGGCTACACCTTC. As protein: CAWSVQLLRGYTF.

The V gene is TRBV6-1, the J gene TRBJ2-7; a possible D gene is TRBD1 (5 bases). CDR1 is MNHNS and CDR2 is SASEGT in the germline V gene. The V end was cut by 2 bases, the J end by 0 bases, with 8 bases between. The CDR3 extends over 14 amino acids. CDR3 residues: CASSEQGASYEQYF. DNA of the CDR3: TGTGCCAGCAGTGAACAGGGTGCCTCCTACGAGCAGTACTTC.

This clone was observed once. The V gene is TRBV28, the J gene TRBJ1-3; D is unresolved. Trimming removed 1 base at V and 4 bases at J, with 5 bases between. The CDR3 sequence is 13 residues long. CDR1 and CDR2 from the germline V gene are MDHEN and SYDVKM. The CDR3 DNA is TGTGCCAGCAGTTTATTTCCGGGAAACACCATATATTTT. Its translation: CASSLFPGNTIYF.

The chain has TRBV18 and TRBJ1-5; D ambiguous. Germline CDR1 KGHSH, CDR2 LQKENI. V lost 3 bases and J lost 3, with 3 bases in between. CDR3 length equals 12 residues. The CDR3 DNA sequence: TGTGCCAGCTCACCCAACAATCAGCCCCAGCATTTT. It is translated as CASSPNNQPQHF.

The chain links TRBV18 to TRBJ2-7; 11 nucleotides align to TRBD1. CDR1 is KGHSH and CDR2 is LQKENI in the germline V gene. The CDR3 length is 15 residues. Trimming removed 4 bases from V and 6 bases from J; junction bases left unmatched: 8. As DNA, the CDR3 is TGTGCCAGCTCACAAACCGGGACAGGGGGTTCCGAGCAGTACTTC. It yields the protein CASSQTGTGGSEQYF.

This clone appeared once. The chain couples TRBV5-6 to TRBJ2-7, with a tentative D call TRBD2 (5 bases). The CDR3 covers 15 residues. Between the trimmed V and J ends, which lost 4 bases and 2 bases, there was a span of 16 bases. CDR1 is SGHDT, CDR2 YYEEEE, per germline. The CDR3 DNA is TGTGCCAGCAGCCTCTACTCCTCGGGGACCTACGAGCAGTACTTC. This gives the protein CASSLYSSGTYEQYF.

The V call is TRBV5-1, the J call TRBJ1-3; 7 bases are a match to TRBD1. V lost 0 bases to trimming and J lost 3 bases; unmatched junction nucleotides: 12. CDR1 SGHRS and CDR2 YFSETQ come from the germline V gene. The CDR3 is made up of 18 amino acids. The CDR3 DNA reads as TGCGCCAGCAGCTTGGACTTATGGCAGGGGGAAATTGGAAACACCATATATTTT. Its protein is CASSLDLWQGEIGNTIYF.

The J gene is TRBJ1-6, the V gene TRBV3-1 (or the pseudogene TRBV3-2); D gene ambiguous. CDR1 is LGHDT, CDR2 YNNKEL, per germline (reference sequence). This CDR3 is 12 amino acids long. With 1 base removed from V and 8 bases from J, the gap between germline ends came to 3 bases. The DNA for the CDR3 is TGTGCCAGCAGCCAAGTAGATTCACCCCTCCACTTT. As protein: CASSQVDSPLHF.

The rearrangement uses TRBV10-3 and TRBJ2-7, with D possibly being TRBD2 (5 bases). CDR1 and CDR2 (germline): ENHRY, SYGVKD. The CDR3 runs to 13 residues. V was pared by 4 bases and J by 0 bases, with 7 bases between. For the CDR3, the DNA is TGTGCCATCAGTGCGGGGTACTCCTACGAGCAGTACTTC. Amino acids: CAISAGYSYEQYF.

The J gene is TRBJ1-5, the V gene TRBV10-3; 8 positions match TRBD1. The germline V gene has CDR1 ENHRY and CDR2 SYGVKD. J lost 6 bases, V lost 0 bases, and 13 bases had no gene match. CDR3 length: 18 residues. In DNA form, the CDR3 reads TGTGCCATCAGTGAGTCAACGGTCGCCAGGGGGCTAGGTCAGCCCCAGCATTTT. It translates to CAISESTVARGLGQPQHF.

This clone came up a few times. This chain connects TRBV6-1 to TRBJ2-1; D may be TRBD1 (6 bases). The germline V gene has CDR1 MNHNS and CDR2 SASEGT. This CDR3 contains 16 residues. With 0 bases removed from V and 3 bases from J, the gap between germline ends came to 12 bases. CDR3 nucleotides: TGTGCCAGCAGTGAAGCACCGGAAGGGGGCTACAATGAGCAGTTCTTC. Translation: CASSEAPEGGYNEQFF.

The gene calls are TRBV19 and TRBJ2-2; 9 bases fit TRBD1. Germline CDR1 is LNHDA and CDR2 is SQIVND (reference sequence). CDR3 length equals 17 residues. The V and J ends lost 3 bases and 5 bases, in that order; junction bases with no gene match: 10. This CDR3 is CASSIGGGGTGTGELFF. The CDR3 DNA reads TGTGCCAGTAGTATCGGCGGAGGCGGGACAGGGACCGGGGAGCTGTTTTTT.

This sequence joins TRBV9 and TRBJ1-2; 7 bases are shared with TRBD1. This CDR3 is 14 amino acids long. Germline CDR1 is SGDLS and CDR2 is YYNGEE. Losses at the gene ends were 4 bases for V and 7 bases for J; bases not matched to a gene: 10. DNA of the CDR3: TGTGCCAGCAGCCAACAGGGGCCTTTAGGTGGCTACACCTTC. Protein product: CASSQQGPLGGYTF.